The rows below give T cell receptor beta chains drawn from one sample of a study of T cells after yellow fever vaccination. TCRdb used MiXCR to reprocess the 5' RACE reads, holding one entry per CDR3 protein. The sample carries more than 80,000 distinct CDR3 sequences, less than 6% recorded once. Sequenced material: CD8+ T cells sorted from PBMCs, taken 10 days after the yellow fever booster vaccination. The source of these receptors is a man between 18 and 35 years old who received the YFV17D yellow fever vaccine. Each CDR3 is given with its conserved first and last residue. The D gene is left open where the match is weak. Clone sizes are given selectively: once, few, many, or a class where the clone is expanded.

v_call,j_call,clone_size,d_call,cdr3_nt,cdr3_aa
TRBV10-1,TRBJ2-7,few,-,TGCGCCAGCAGTCCGAGTTTAAACTCCTACGAGCAGTACTTC,CASSPSLNSYEQYF
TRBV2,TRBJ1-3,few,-,TGTGCCAGCAGTGGCATTATAACTGGAAACACCATATATTTT,CASSGIITGNTIYF
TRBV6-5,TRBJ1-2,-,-,TGTGCCAGCAGTTATTACCTTGGGGGGGCCAATGGCTACACCTTC,CASSYYLGGANGYTF
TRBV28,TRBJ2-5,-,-,TGTGCCAGCAGTCCCTCTGGGGGGGCAGAGACCCAGTACTTC,CASSPSGGAETQYF
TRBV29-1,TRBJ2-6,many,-,TGCAGCGTTGTAGTGGGAGGCGGTAGGGCCAACGTCCTGACTTTC,CSVVVGGGRANVLTF
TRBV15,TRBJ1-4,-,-,TGTGCCACCAGCAGCAGAACATCTAATGAAAAACTGTTTTTT,CATSSRTSNEKLFF
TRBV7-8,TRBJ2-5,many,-,TGTGCCAGCAGCTTAGGGGGGTTTCGAGAGACCCAGTACTTC,CASSLGGFRETQYF
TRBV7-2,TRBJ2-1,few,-,TGTGCCAGCAGCTCCGGGCCAGGGGCGAGGAATGAGCAGTTCTTC,CASSSGPGARNEQFF
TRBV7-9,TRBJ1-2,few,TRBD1,TGTGCCAGCAGCTACCAGACAGGGACCGTAGATGGCTACACCTTC,CASSYQTGTVDGYTF
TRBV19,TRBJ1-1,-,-,TGTGCCAGTAGTATGACCAACACTGAAGCTTTCTTT,CASSMTNTEAFF
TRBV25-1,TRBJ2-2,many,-,TGTGCCAGCAGTGATTCAGGGTACTACACCGGGGAGCTGTTTTTT,CASSDSGYYTGELFF
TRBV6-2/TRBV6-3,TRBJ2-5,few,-,TGTGCCAGCAGAACCTGGGCCTTCGGGGCGCTGAAAGAGACCCAGTACTTC,CASRTWAFGALKETQYF
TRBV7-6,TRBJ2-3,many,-,TGTGCCAGCAGCCGATTGGACACAGAAGTCCCAGATACGCAGTATTTT,CASSRLDTEVPDTQYF
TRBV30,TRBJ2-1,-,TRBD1,TGTGCCTGGAGCCTAGGGACAGGGACGAATGAGCAGTTCTTC,CAWSLGTGTNEQFF
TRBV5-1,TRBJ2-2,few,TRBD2,TGCGCCAGCAGCTTGTACGGGGGGGCCTCCGGGGAGCTGTTTTTT,CASSLYGGASGELFF
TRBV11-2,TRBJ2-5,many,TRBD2,TGTGCCAGCAGCCGGGAGGCCCCGAAGACCCAGTACTTC,CASSREAPKTQYF
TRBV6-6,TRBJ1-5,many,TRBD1,TGTGCCAGCAGCAGGGACAGGGGAGTTAGCAATCAGCCCCAGCATTTT,CASSRDRGVSNQPQHF
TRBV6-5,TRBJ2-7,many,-,TGTGCCAGCAGCCCCCGGAAAGTCTACTACGAGCAGTACTTC,CASSPRKVYYEQYF
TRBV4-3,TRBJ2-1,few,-,TGCGCCAGCAGCCAAGATTCTCTCGGTGAGCAGTTCTTC,CASSQDSLGEQFF
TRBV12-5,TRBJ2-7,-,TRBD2,TGTGCTAGTGGTTTTCTAGCGGGGAACCGCGAAGAGCAGTACTTC,CASGFLAGNREEQYF
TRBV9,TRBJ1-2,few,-,TGTGCCAGCAGCGTCAACAGTAACTATGGCTACACCTTC,CASSVNSNYGYTF
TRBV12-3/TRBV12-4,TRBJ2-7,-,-,TGTGCCAGCAGTAATAGGGTTTACGAGCAGTACTTC,CASSNRVYEQYF
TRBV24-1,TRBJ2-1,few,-,TGTGCCACCAGTGATCCCGGTTACAATGAGCAGTTCTTC,CATSDPGYNEQFF
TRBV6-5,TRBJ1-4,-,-,TGTGCCAGCATGTCACAGGGATTCAGACTGTTTTTT,CASMSQGFRLFF
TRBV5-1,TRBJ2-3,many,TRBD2,TGCGCCAGCAGCTCTAGCGGTACTAGCACAGATACGCAGTATTTT,CASSSSGTSTDTQYF
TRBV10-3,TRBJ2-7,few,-,TGTGCCATCAGTGAGTCAGGCCACGAGCAGTACTTC,CAISESGHEQYF
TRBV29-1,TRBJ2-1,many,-,TGCAGCGTTGAAGCGGGACCGACATACAATGAGCAGTTCTTC,CSVEAGPTYNEQFF
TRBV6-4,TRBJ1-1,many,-,TGTGCCAGCAGTGAAGGAGAAGGGGCCGGGCACGCTGAAGCTTTCTTT,CASSEGEGAGHAEAFF
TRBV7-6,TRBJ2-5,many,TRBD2,TGTGCCAGCAGCCTCTGGACTAGCGGGGGACAAGAGACCCAGTACTTC,CASSLWTSGGQETQYF
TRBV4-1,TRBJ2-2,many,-,TGCGCCAGCAGCTACGAGGGTAGCTTCGGGGAGCTGTTTTTT,CASSYEGSFGELFF
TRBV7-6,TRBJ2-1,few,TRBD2,TGTGCCAGCAGCTTTTTTAGCGGGGAGCGCTCCTACAATGAGCAGTTCTTC,CASSFFSGERSYNEQFF
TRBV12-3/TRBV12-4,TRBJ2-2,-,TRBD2,TGTGCCAGCAGCCGCGATGATAGCGGGTTCACCGGGGAGCTGTTTTTT,CASSRDDSGFTGELFF
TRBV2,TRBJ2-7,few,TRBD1,TGTGCCAGGGGGGGACAGGGGACCTACGAGCAGTACTTC,CARGGQGTYEQYF
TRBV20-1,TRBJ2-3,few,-,TGCAGTGCTAGGTGGGACATTCTTAGCACAGATACGCAGTATTTT,CSARWDILSTDTQYF
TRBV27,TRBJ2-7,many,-,TGTGCCAGCTCCTTAATCGGAGGGGGCTACGAGCAGTACTTC,CASSLIGGGYEQYF
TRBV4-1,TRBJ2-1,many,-,TGCGCCAGCAGCCAAGTTGGTAGCGCCCCAGGGGGGAATGAGCAGTTCTTC,CASSQVGSAPGGNEQFF
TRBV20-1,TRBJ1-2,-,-,TGCAGTGCTAGAGATCTAACAAAGGCCGACGGTAACTATGGCTACACCTTC,CSARDLTKADGNYGYTF
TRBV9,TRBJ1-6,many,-,TGTGCCAGCAGCGAAAGCTCCTATAATTCACCCCTCCACTTT,CASSESSYNSPLHF
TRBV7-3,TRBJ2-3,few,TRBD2,TGTGCCAGCAGCCTCGGGAAGCGGGGTAGCACAGATACGCAGTATTTT,CASSLGKRGSTDTQYF
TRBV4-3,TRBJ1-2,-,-,TGCGCCAGCAGCCAAGCAACAGAGACGGAGGGAAACTATGGCTACACCTTC,CASSQATETEGNYGYTF
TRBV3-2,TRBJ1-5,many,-,TGTGCCAGCAGCCAAGACAATCAGCCCCAGCATTTT,CASSQDNQPQHF
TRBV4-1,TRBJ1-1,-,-,TGCGCCAGCAGCCCAAACGTGGGGGCCACTGAAGCTTTCTTT,CASSPNVGATEAFF
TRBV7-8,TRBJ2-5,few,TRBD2,TGTGCCAGCAGCATTAGCGGGGGGGGAGAGACCCAGTACTTC,CASSISGGGETQYF
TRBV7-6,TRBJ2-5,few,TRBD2,TGTGCCAGCAGCTTAGTGGCGGGGGAAGAGACCCAGTACTTC,CASSLVAGEETQYF
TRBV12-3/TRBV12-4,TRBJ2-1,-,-,TGTGCCAGCAATGAGGGGTTCTACAATGAGCAGTTCTTC,CASNEGFYNEQFF
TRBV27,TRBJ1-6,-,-,TGTGCCAGCAGTCCGTCAGTCAGGGGAGGTTCACCCCTCCACTTT,CASSPSVRGGSPLHF
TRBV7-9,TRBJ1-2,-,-,TGTGCCAGCAGCCCCGGGCCCCTCGGAACCTTC,CASSPGPLGTF
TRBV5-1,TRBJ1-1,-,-,TGCGCCAGCAGCTTGGGGCTGGGCATGAACACTGAAGCTTTCTTT,CASSLGLGMNTEAFF
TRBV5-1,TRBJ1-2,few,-,TGCGCCAGCAGCTTGGCGGCCAGGGTGAATGATGGCTACACCTTC,CASSLAARVNDGYTF
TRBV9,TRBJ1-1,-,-,TGTGCCAGCAGCGTAGAGGGGAACACTGAAGCTTTCTTT,CASSVEGNTEAFF